This T cell receptor (beta chain) was documented in a study of CD8+ T cells in alopecia areata. Findings and limits, study-wide: One nonresponder leaves baseline CD8+ expansion's link to response uncertain. Especially in alopecia totalis/universalis, lesional scalp showed greater clonality than normal scalp did.

The sequencing template was cDNA reverse transcribed from extracted RNA. Measured with immunoSEQ multiplex PCR; TCRdb has only the in-frame clones, and not every one. The profile shows roughly 230,000 clones, less than 50% of them singletons. This clone was detected a few times. No antigen is known for it. Noted treatment: oral pan-JAK inhibitor, 5-10 mg twice daily. The TCR originated in a human donor with alopecia areata. Here the sequenced sample was CD4+ T cells sorted from blood, taken at approximately week 36, from a patient treated with tofacitinib.

The CDR3 sequence is CAWSVLRTSGRAGEQFF. The CDR3, as DNA: TGTGCCTGGAGTGTACTAAGGACTAGCGGGAGGGCAGGGGAGCAGTTCTTC. The chain carries TRBV30 and TRBJ2-1, with TRBD2 identical over 15 bases. Germline CDR1 reads GTSNPN; CDR2 reads SVGIG (reference sequence). This CDR3 region has 17 residues. Unmatched junction bases numbered 10, after V lost 0 bases and J lost 10 bases.